The entry that follows covers one TCR beta chain sequence. Its specificity is unknown. Sequenced by immunoSEQ multiplex PCR; TCRdb stores in-frame clones only, minus some. This table has 2,300 or so clones, more than 70% appearing once. The germline gives CDR1 KGHSH, CDR2 LQKENI. The CDR3 sequence is 16 residues long. V shed 6 bases and J 0 bases; nucleotides not matched to a gene: 5. This entry belongs to a study of somatic mutations in cytotoxic T cells in rheumatoid arthritis. Study outcomes and limitations: Levels of CD8+ T-cell clonality in rheumatoid arthritis patients were statistically indistinguishable from those seen in age-matched healthy controls, with no significant difference.

The source of this sequence is a woman aged 40 to 50 with rheumatoid arthritis. The chain links TRBV18 to TRBJ2-2; 9 bases are a match to TRBD2. Sequenced: CD8+ T cells sorted from blood. The CDR3 here is CASSDPSGTNTGELFF. DNA of the CDR3: TGTGCCAGCTCCGACCCTAGCGGGACGAACACCGGGGAGCTGTTTTTT.